This T cell receptor beta chain was identified in a study of neoadjuvant nivolumab and ipilimumab in lung cancer. Whole-study findings and limits: From pretherapy to surgery, tumor richness and clonality rose with dual therapy. Pretherapy blood TCR richness correlated positively with resected tumor richness.

This table comes from immunoSEQ multiplex PCR, and its TCRdb copy is limited to in-frame clones, with some not included. The data contain about 28,000 clones, about 78% of them seen just once; the ten biggest clones take up 15% to 20%. About this clone: Its antigen is still unknown.

Trimming shortened V by 3 bases and J by 5 bases, and 7 bases separated the two germline ends. Germline V gene data show CDR1 as WNHNN and CDR2 as SYGVQD (reference sequence). The CDR3 is 13 amino acids. The chain has TRBV10-1 and TRBJ2-2; D uncertain. The sample in question was tumor tissue, obtained after neoadjuvant nivolumab, alone or with ipilimumab, at or shortly before surgery. The TCR comes from an adult with non-small cell lung cancer. The DNA of the CDR3 is TGCGCCAGCAGTGAAGAAGTTACCGGGGAGCTGTTTTTT. Translated: CASSEEVTGELFF.